This T cell receptor (beta chain) comes out of a study of T-cell reconstitution after alpha-beta-depleted transplantation in children (dated by TCRdb to 2016 to 2018). Study-wide context: The study quantitatively tracked T-cell immune reconstitution after TCRalphabeta/CD19-depleted allogeneic hematopoietic cell transplantation in children using TCR repertoire profiling.

This clonotype has just a few counts. The antigen this receptor binds is unknown. No qualities accompany the bases; no much larger clone lies one base away. The library was produced with PCR. These reads were obtained on an Illumina HiSeq 2500. To normalize quantification of the TCRbeta repertoire, the TCR libraries were built with molecular barcoding that relied on unique molecular identifiers. TCRdb reprocessed the public reads (quality trimming at Q25 with fastp, clone calling with MiXCR) and kept in-frame beta chains. Every entry covers one CDR3 protein and lists the most common genes and DNA from its rows. Here the sample has about 540,000 distinct CDR3 sequences; about 17% occur a single time. 2.5% to 3.5% of the sample goes to the ten largest clones. V sheds 2 bases and J sheds 4 bases, leaving 12 bases between their ends. The CDR3, from cysteine to phenylalanine, totals 16 residues. The read is trimmed to its CDR3 DNA, 48 bases read in frame from base 1.

Recombination linked TRBV12-3 or TRBV12-4 to TRBJ1-6; the D segment could be TRBD1, given 5 matching bases. This specimen was PBMCs from the stem cell graft donor, taken from the stem cell graft. The receptor was isolated from a human donor who donated a stem cell graft to a child with acute lymphoblastic leukemia. The CDR3 region: CASSLQGGTYNSPLHF. The nucleotide sequence is given as TGTGCCAGCAGTTTACAGGGTGGGACTTATAATTCACCCCTCCACTTT.